The subject of this entry is one T cell receptor beta chain. The record originates from a study of technical replicates of blood from several donors. Germline V gives CDR1 SEHNR, CDR2 FQNEAQ (reference sequence). The CDR3 is 13 amino acids. Between the trimmed V and J ends, which lost 5 bases and 4 bases, there was a span of 9 bases. Produced via immunoSEQ multiplex PCR; TCRdb's table is partial and in-frame only. The sample gives some 96,000 clones, approximately 94% of which show up once; 0.2% to 0.25% is in the top ten. The sample consisted of T cells isolated from PBMCs. The chain couples TRBV7-9 to TRBJ2-1; TRBD1 might be the D (6 bases). The TCR sequence derives from a human donor in good health. The CDR3 region has the DNA TGTGCCAGCAGCCCGGACAGTTACAATGAGCAGTTCTTC. Its protein is CASSPDSYNEQFF. Full variable domain (outside the CDR3, taken from reference TRBV7-9 and TRBJ2-1): DTGVSQNPRHKITKRGQNVTFRCDPISEHNRLYWYRQTLGQGPEFLTYFQNEAQLEKSRLLSDRFSAERPKGSFSTLEIQRTEQGDSAMYLCASSPDSYNEQFFGPGTRLTVL.